Sequencing of this T cell receptor beta chain was carried out in a study of cytomegalovirus exposure and HLA in healthy donors. The PCR made use of 60 Vbeta and 13 Jbeta primers. The table came from immunoSEQ multiplex PCR; TCRdb's copy has only in-frame clones and leaves some out. The sample has 100,000 to 150,000 clones, 81% seen once. The sample consisted of PBMCs. The clonotype was recovered from a man aged 18-30 years in good health and CMV-seropositive.

The CDR3 spells CASSRTGNNRGTEAFF. The CDR3 nucleotides are TGTGCCAGCAGCAGGACAGGGAACAACCGGGGCACTGAAGCTTTCTTT. The rearrangement uses TRBV5-6 and TRBJ1-1, with 8 bases aligning to TRBD1. The CDR3 sequence is 16 residues long. V lost 4 bases to trimming and J lost 4 bases; unmatched junction nucleotides: 12. Germline V gene sequence: CDR1 SGHDT, CDR2 YYEEEE. The complete variable domain, with remaining parts taken from reference TRBV5-6 and TRBJ1-1, reads DAGVTQSPTHLIKTRGQQVTLRCSPKSGHDTVSWYQQALGQGPQFIFQYYEEEERQRGNFPDRFSGHQFPNYSSELNVNALLLGDSALYLCASSRTGNNRGTEAFFGQGTRLTVV.